This T cell receptor beta chain was recovered during a study of regulatory T cells in long-lasting Graves disease (dated by TCRdb to about 2021). About the study as a whole: Patients with newly diagnosed Graves' disease had been on antithyroid drugs for under 3 months. Persistent Graves' disease patients were compared with newly diagnosed Graves' disease patients by peripheral blood TCR sequencing and RNA sequencing. The study was conducted in China and was registered as a clinical trial. A total of around 35 samples underwent TCR sequencing: 13 from persistent and about 20 from newly diagnosed Graves' disease patients.

The table lists this clonotype with a few counts. It lacks a known antigen. No much larger clonotype is one base removed from it; base qualities were not supplied. The full study reports these points: Sequencing and analysis were limited to the TCR beta chain. Persistent patients shared more public clonotypes among themselves (around 2,500) than newly diagnosed patients did (about 1,000). Lower TCR Shannon entropy and fewer highly expanded clones were observed in persistent Graves' disease patients than in newly diagnosed patients, which suggested clonal expansion. The authors acknowledged the small sample size as a limitation that may reduce accuracy. Because the primary lesion, thyroid tissue, could not be accessed, the study looked at peripheral blood alone.

The method was multiplex PCR. Instrument on record: Illumina HiSeq 4000. To build TCR beta libraries, CDR3 regions were amplified by Arm-PCR using iRepertoire HTBI primers. Before sequencing, the PCR products underwent gel purification. In the original analysis: Gene usage analysis of CDR3 amino acid clonotypes relied on the 60 to 65 TRBV and about 15 TRBJ segments identified across samples. Filtered high-quality paired reads were merged into contigs using COPE and FqMerger. BLAST was used to align contigs to IMGT TRBV, TRBD and TRBJ reference genes, with CDR3 defined following IMGT. Clonotypes above 0.1% frequency were classified as highly expanded clones. Shannon entropy was used to measure repertoire diversity, and the Gini coefficient was used to measure V-J evenness. Public clonotypes were defined as clonotypes shared by more than one individual. TCRdb ran its own pipeline on the public reads, namely fastp trimming at Q25 and MiXCR clone calling, and kept in-frame beta chains. CDR3 protein duplicates are merged, each entry listing the most common genes and DNA. These V and J calls rely on TCRdb rather than the paper's analysis. In this sample the table shows about 500,000 distinct CDR3 sequences, 15% to 20% of which occur a single time. The ten top clones hold 10% to 15% of the sample.

The time point label here, explained by the study, means: newly diagnosed GD, antithyroid drugs for less than 3 months. For both TCR sequencing and RNA sequencing, RNA was extracted from PBMCs using TRIzol. The diagnosis of Graves' disease followed American Thyroid Association guidelines. Recruitment of patients was carried out at an endocrinology department in Xi'an, China. From each patient, approximately 9 milliliters of peripheral blood was collected into an EDTA anticoagulant tube. PBMCs were isolated by Ficoll Paque Plus density gradient separation without further T cell sorting. RNA quality was checked with an Agilent 2100 Bioanalyzer and agarose gel, and concentration with a NanoDrop 2000. This sample also belongs to another study, concerning T cells in Graves' hyperthyroidism and ophthalmopathy. Per the second study: A patient counted as having stable Graves' hyperthyroidism if no progression to ophthalmopathy occurred over 18 months of follow-up. The hyperthyroidism patients were between 18 and 65 years old and newly diagnosed, with a disease duration of less than 2 months. Any patient with an uncontrolled infection, another autoimmune disease, pregnancy or lactation was excluded. Diagnoses were established on the basis of clinical symptoms, serum thyroxine and TRAb, thyroid ultrasound, and orbital computed tomography. The TCR CDR3 was subjected to a first round of RT-PCR using the HTBI primer set and the Qiagen OneStep RT-PCR kit. Most expanded thyroid clonotypes (frequency above 0.001) were also detected in blood, suggesting blood repertoires may reflect thyroid immune responses. A 13 V-J signature model separated ophthalmopathy from stable hyperthyroidism, with 87.88% sensitivity and 81.08% specificity in cross-validation and 80%/75% in testing. During validation, the model predicted progression to ophthalmopathy a median of about 6.3 months ahead of onset, with approximately 70% sensitivity and roughly 72% specificity. To identify TCR V-J signatures that set the groups apart, the researchers used a discovery cohort of about a hundred patients, made up of fewer than 50 with Graves' ophthalmopathy and some 58 with stable Graves' hyperthyroidism. An independent validation cohort of about 20 hyperthyroidism patients and about 16 patients who later progressed to ophthalmopathy tested prospective prediction of ophthalmopathy. The 90 to 100 discovery patients were randomly split 7:3 into training and test sets. Thyroid tissue and blood T-cell repertoires from six or seven Graves' hyperthyroidism patients were also compared in the study. After blood sampling, hyperthyroidism patients were treated with methimazole at a starting dose of 30 mg daily, and ophthalmopathy patients were treated with high-dose intravenous methylprednisolone. Libraries were constructed in a second round of multiplex PCR, after which size selection and purification were carried out. The libraries were sequenced on an Illumina HiSeq2000 using paired-end 100 bp reads. SOAPnuke was used to process the raw data, throwing out any read that contained adapters or uncalled bases, had a mean Phred below 15, or lacked an exact constant-primer or identifier match. COPE v1.2.5 was used to merge high-quality paired reads, and clonotypes were defined as unique nucleotide sequences. MiTCR v1.1 was used to align clonotypes to the IMGT TRBV, TRBD and TRBJ reference segments. The analysis was restricted to V-J combinations with a frequency above 0.0001, which together covered 99.2% of the repertoires. The TCS score was defined as F50 (clonal expansion) divided by E x V (chaos), with BLOSUM62-based TCRdist calculated between CDR3 peptides within each V-J. Welch's t-statistics and random forest reduced roughly 540 V-J features to roughly 13, which were used in a naive Bayes classifier (R e1071). Sample size was not statistically predetermined, and investigators were not blinded to group allocation. The paper describes TCR Vbeta CDR3 sequencing of more than 120 peripheral blood samples, made up of some 42 ophthalmopathy patients, around 78 hyperthyroidism patients and 17 progressor patients.

The source of this sequence is a man aged 35 to 55 with Graves disease. Donor details come from another sample of the same person, matched by shared clones. This specimen consisted of peripheral blood mononuclear cells (PBMCs), obtained at new diagnosis, from a patient treated with antithyroid drugs.

The DNA sequence is given as TGTGCCAGCAGCAAAGGGGGACTTGAAAAACTGTTTTTT. Its protein product is CASSKGGLEKLFF. Rearrangement joined TRBV11-1 to TRBJ1-4; the D gene is perhaps TRBD1, on 6 matching bases. Reading from cysteine to phenylalanine, the CDR3 counts 13 amino acids. Just CDR3 DNA is preserved here, 39 bases in frame from base 1. CDR1 and CDR2 are read off the germline V gene (reference sequence) as SGHAT and FQDESV. V was cut back by 5 bases and J by 7 bases, leaving a gap of 11 bases between them.